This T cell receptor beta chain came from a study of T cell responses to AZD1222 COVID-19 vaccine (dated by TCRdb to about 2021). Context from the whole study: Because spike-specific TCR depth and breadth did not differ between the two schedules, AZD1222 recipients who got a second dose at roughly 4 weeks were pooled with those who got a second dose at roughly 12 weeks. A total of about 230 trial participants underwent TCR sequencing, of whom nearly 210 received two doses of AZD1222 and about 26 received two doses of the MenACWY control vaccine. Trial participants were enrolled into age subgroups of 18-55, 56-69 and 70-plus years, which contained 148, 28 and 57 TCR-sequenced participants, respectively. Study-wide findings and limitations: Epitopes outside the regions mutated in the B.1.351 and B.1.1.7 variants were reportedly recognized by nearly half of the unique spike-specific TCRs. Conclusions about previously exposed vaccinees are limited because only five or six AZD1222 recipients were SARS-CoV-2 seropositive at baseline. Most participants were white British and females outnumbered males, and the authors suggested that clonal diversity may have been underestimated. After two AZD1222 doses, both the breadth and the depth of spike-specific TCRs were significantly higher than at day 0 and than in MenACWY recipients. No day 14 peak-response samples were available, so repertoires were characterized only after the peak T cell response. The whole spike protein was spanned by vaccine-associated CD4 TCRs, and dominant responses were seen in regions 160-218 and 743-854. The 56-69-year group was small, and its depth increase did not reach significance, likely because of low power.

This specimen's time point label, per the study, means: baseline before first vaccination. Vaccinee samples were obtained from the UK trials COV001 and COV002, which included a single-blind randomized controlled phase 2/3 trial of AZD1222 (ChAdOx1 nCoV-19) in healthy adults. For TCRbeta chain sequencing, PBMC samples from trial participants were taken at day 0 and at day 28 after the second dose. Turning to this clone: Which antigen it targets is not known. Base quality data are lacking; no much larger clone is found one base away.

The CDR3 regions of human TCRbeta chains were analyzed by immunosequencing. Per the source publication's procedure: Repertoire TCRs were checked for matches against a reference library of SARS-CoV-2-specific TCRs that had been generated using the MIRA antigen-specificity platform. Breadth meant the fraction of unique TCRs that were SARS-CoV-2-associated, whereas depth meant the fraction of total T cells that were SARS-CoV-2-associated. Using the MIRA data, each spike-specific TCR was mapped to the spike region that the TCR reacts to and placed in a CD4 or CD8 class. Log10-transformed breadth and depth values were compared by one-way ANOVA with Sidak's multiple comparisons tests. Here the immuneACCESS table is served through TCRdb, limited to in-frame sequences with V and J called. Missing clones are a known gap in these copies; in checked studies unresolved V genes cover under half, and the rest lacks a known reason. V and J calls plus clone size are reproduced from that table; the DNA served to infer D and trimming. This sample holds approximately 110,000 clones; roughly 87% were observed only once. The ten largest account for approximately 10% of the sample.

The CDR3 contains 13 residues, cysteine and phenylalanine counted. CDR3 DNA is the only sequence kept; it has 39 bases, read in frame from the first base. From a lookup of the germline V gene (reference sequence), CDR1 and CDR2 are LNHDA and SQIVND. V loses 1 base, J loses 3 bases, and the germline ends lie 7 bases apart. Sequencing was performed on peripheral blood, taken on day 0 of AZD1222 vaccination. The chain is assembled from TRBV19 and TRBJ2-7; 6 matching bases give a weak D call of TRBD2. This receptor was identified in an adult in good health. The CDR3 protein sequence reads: CASSIVGGYEQYF. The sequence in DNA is TGTGCCAGTAGTATAGTGGGAGGCTACGAGCAGTACTTC.